The 27 T cell receptor beta chains given below trace back to one sample, sequenced in a study of T cell responses to AZD1222 COVID-19 vaccine. The protocol was immunoSEQ multiplex PCR, while the TCRdb copy is restricted to in-frame clones and leaves out a portion. The sample lists some 120,000 clones, approximately 89% occurring once. Sequencing was performed on peripheral blood, taken 28 days after the second AZD1222 dose. The receptors were gathered from an adult who received the AZD1222 COVID-19 vaccine.

V and J are TRBV9 and TRBJ2-1; no clear D. Per the germline V gene, CDR1 is SGDLS and CDR2 is YYNGEE. The V and J ends lost 1 base and 5 bases respectively, with 7 bases between them. The CDR3 is 13 residues long. CDR3 nucleotide sequence: TGTGCCAGCAGCGTAACTCTTAACAATGAGCAGTTCTTC. Its translation is CASSVTLNNEQFF.

The V call is TRBV4-3, the J call TRBJ2-2; 7 bases map to TRBD1. Per the germline V gene, CDR1 is LGHNA and CDR2 is YSLEER. The CDR3 covers 18 residues. V lost 0 bases, J lost 2 bases, and 9 bases stayed unmatched. CDR3 region: CASSQESPGTANTGELFF. In DNA form, the CDR3 reads TGCGCCAGCAGCCAAGAAAGTCCCGGGACAGCTAACACCGGGGAGCTGTTTTTT.

V gene TRBV4-3 combines with J gene TRBJ1-6; 7 bases map to TRBD1. J lost 0 bases, V lost 2 bases, and 10 bases had no gene match. There are 19 residues in the CDR3. The germline V gene encodes CDR1 LGHNA and CDR2 YSLEER. The CDR3 loop reads CASSQTQGQALSYNSPLHF. The CDR3, as DNA: TGCGCCAGCAGCCAAACCCAAGGACAGGCACTCTCCTATAATTCACCCCTCCACTTT.

The genes are TRBV3-1 (or the pseudogene TRBV3-2) and TRBJ1-1; a weak D match, TRBD1 (5 bases). The ends were cut back, 7 bases at V and 0 bases at J, with 12 bases in the middle. Germline lookup yields CDR1 LGHDT and CDR2 YNNKEL (reference sequence). CDR3 length equals 14 residues. The CDR3 bases are TGTGCCAGCAATCCGGGGGGGATGAACACTGAAGCTTTCTTT. Protein sequence: CASNPGGMNTEAFF.

The chain combines TRBV4-1 with TRBJ1-2, with D unresolved. V dropped 0 bases and J dropped 7 bases, with 15 bases sitting between them. Germline-derived CDR1 and CDR2 are MGHRA and YSYEKL. The CDR3 is 15 residues long. The CDR3 DNA reads as TGCGCCAGCAGCCAAGAGTTGGGCGTCGCCCGTGGCTACACCTTC. This gives the protein CASSQELGVARGYTF.

The rearrangement links TRBV5-1 to TRBJ2-3, with a weak D call TRBD1 (6 bases). Germline V gives CDR1 SGHRS, CDR2 YFSETQ. The CDR3 length is 14 residues. V was shortened by 0 bases and J by 3 bases, with 8 bases between the two germline ends. The CDR3 DNA reads as TGCGCCAGCAGCTTGGGACAGGTGACAGATACGCAGTATTTT. Residues: CASSLGQVTDTQYF.

The J gene is TRBJ1-1, the V gene TRBV10-3, with no clear D. Trimming took off 5 bases at V and 6 bases at J, with 13 bases between the two ends. The CDR3 is 13 amino acids. CDR1 ENHRY and CDR2 SYGVKD come from the germline V gene. The CDR3 loop reads CAISSGSYAEAFF. CDR3 coding DNA: TGTGCCATCAGTTCCGGGTCCTACGCTGAAGCTTTCTTT.

The rearrangement links TRBV5-1 to TRBJ2-7; TRBD1 agrees at 10 bases. The trim removed 6 bases at V and 2 bases at J, leaving 17 bases unmatched. The germline V gene encodes CDR1 SGHRS and CDR2 YFSETQ. The CDR3 contains 18 residues. DNA of the CDR3: TGCGCCAGCACTCGCCAACCACCGGGACAGGGGTTCCCCTACGAGCAGTACTTC. It translates to CASTRQPPGQGFPYEQYF.

The gene calls are TRBV29-1 and TRBJ1-2; 7 bases line up with TRBD1. V lost 4 bases and J lost 2; bases outside the gene matches: 4. From germline, CDR1 is SQVTM and CDR2 ANQGSEA. The CDR3 is 13 amino acids. CDR3 sequence reads: CSVVTGINYGYTF. For the CDR3, the DNA is TGCAGCGTTGTGACAGGGATCAACTATGGCTACACCTTC. The variable domain in full, completed from reference TRBV29-1 and TRBJ1-2, reads SAVISQKPSRDICQRGTSLTIQCQVDSQVTMMFWYRQQPGQSLTLIATANQGSEATYESGFVIDKFPISRPNLTFSTLTVSNMSPEDSSIYLCSVVTGINYGYTFGSGTRLTVV.

In its sample, this clone was seen once. The chain combines TRBV6-1 with TRBJ2-1; D gene unclear. V was trimmed by 2 bases and J by 6 bases, leaving 14 bases between them. The CDR3 covers 15 residues. CDR1 is MNHNS, CDR2 SASEGT, per germline. The CDR3 sequence is CASSEQRLFTNEQFF. As DNA, the CDR3 is TGTGCCAGCAGTGAACAGAGATTGTTCACCAATGAGCAGTTCTTC.

V usage is TRBV7-2 and J usage is TRBJ1-6; 9 bases agree with TRBD1. In germline, CDR1 is SGHTA, CDR2 FQGNSA. This CDR3 contains 15 residues. J gave up 10 bases and V 4 bases, and 8 bases lay outside the gene matches. For the CDR3, the DNA is TGTGCCAGCAGCTCCCAGGGGACAGGGTTATCACCCCTCCACTTT. Protein product: CASSSQGTGLSPLHF. The variable domain in full, with the rest retrieved from reference TRBV7-2 and TRBJ1-6, is GAGVSQSPSNKVTEKGKDVELRCDPISGHTALYWYRQSLGQGLEFLIYFQGNSAPDKSGLPSDRFSAERTGGSVSTLTIQRTQQEDSAVYLCASSSQGTGLSPLHFGNGTRLTVT.

This chain uses TRBV6-6 with TRBJ2-7; D unclear. Germline CDR1 reads MNHNY; CDR2 reads SVGAGI (reference sequence). The CDR3 covers 15 residues. V shed 6 bases and J shed 2 bases, with 17 bases lying between them. The DNA for the CDR3 is TGTGCCAGCAGCCGGGCTGACACGCTAGCCTACGAGCAGTACTTC. Its translation: CASSRADTLAYEQYF.

V gene TRBV7-2 combines with J gene TRBJ1-1; 11 bases map to TRBD1. The CDR3 is 14 residues long. The V gene's germline CDR1 is SGHTA and CDR2 FQGNSA. V dropped 7 bases and J dropped 8; count of bases not matched to a gene: 9. DNA for the CDR3: TGTGCCAGCACCCGGACAGGGGGCTCCCCCGAAGCTTTCTTT. Translation gives CASTRTGGSPEAFF.

CDR3 nucleotide sequence: TGTGCCTTCGCCCCCCTTGTAAGCGCGCCCCAGCATTTT. This codes for CAFAPLVSAPQHF. The chain carries TRBV30 and TRBJ1-5; D is uncertain. The ends were cut back, 7 bases at V and 9 bases at J, with 19 bases in the middle. The germline CDR1 and CDR2 sequences are GTSNPN and SVGIG (reference sequence). CDR3 size: 13 residues.

This clone was picked up a small number of times. The rearrangement uses TRBV7-3 and TRBJ2-5; 9 nucleotides align to TRBD2. The CDR3 runs to 16 residues. J lost 4 bases, V lost 1 base, and 7 bases had no gene match. Germline-derived CDR1 and CDR2 are SGHTA and FQGTGA. CDR3: CASSLSLAGKGETQYF. As DNA, the CDR3 is TGTGCCAGCAGCTTAAGTCTAGCGGGGAAGGGAGAGACCCAGTACTTC. The whole variable domain, remainder taken from reference TRBV7-3 and TRBJ2-5, is GAGVSQTPSNKVTEKGKYVELRCDPISGHTALYWYRQSLGQGPEFLIYFQGTGAADDSGLPNDRFFAVRPEGSVSTLKIQRTERGDSAVYLCASSLSLAGKGETQYFGPGTRLLVL.

V and J are TRBV7-8 and TRBJ1-1, with 8 bases matching TRBD1. CDR3 size: 15 residues. With 5 bases clipped from V and 1 base from J, the junction kept 6 bases outside the gene matches. Germline V CDR1 and CDR2: SGHVS, FQNEAQ. CDR3 residues: CASSLTDRGNTEAFF. In DNA form, the CDR3 reads TGTGCCAGCAGCCTCACCGACAGGGGGAACACTGAAGCTTTCTTT. The full variable domain, completed using reference TRBV7-8 and TRBJ1-1, is GAGVSQSPRYKVAKRGQDVALRCDPISGHVSLFWYQQALGQGPEFLTYFQNEAQLDKSGLPSDRFFAERPEGSVSTLKIQRTQQEDSAVYLCASSLTDRGNTEAFFGQGTRLTVV.

The chain recombines TRBV6-5 with TRBJ2-6; D unresolved. The CDR3 is 12 residues long. Trimming pared 10 bases from V and 0 bases from J, leaving 4 bases between. From germline, CDR1 is MNHEY and CDR2 SVGAGI. Written as DNA, the CDR3 is TGTGCCACCAACTCTGGGGCCAACGTCCTGACTTTC. Its translation is CATNSGANVLTF.

This clone was seen a single time. The chain employs TRBV5-6 and TRBJ1-2, with D possibly matching TRBD1 (5 bases). In germline, CDR1 is SGHDT, CDR2 YYEEEE. Trimming shortened V by 3 bases and J by 8 bases, and 23 bases separated the two germline ends. This CDR3 has 16 residues. The CDR3 loop is CASSWGSRDWDEGYTF. The CDR3 DNA follows: TGTGCCAGCAGCTGGGGGTCCCGGGACTGGGACGAGGGCTACACCTTC.

This chain connects TRBV7-3 to TRBJ2-1, with D possibly matching TRBD2 (6 bases). Germline lookup yields CDR1 SGHTA and CDR2 FQGTGA. CDR3 length equals 13 residues. Deletions cut 5 bases from V and 10 bases from J, with 15 bases between. CDR3 in amino acids: CASSPPSREEQFF. CDR3 nucleotides: TGTGCCAGCAGCCCCCCCTCTCGGGAGGAGCAGTTCTTC.

J is TRBJ1-4 and V is TRBV6-5; 10 bases fit TRBD1. The length of the CDR3 is 15 residues. V shed 7 bases and J 5 bases; nucleotides not matched to a gene: 7. Germline assignment: CDR1 MNHEY and CDR2 SVGAGI. Here the CDR3 reads CASIPPGQGNEKLFF. The CDR3 DNA reads TGTGCCAGCATACCGCCGGGACAGGGGAATGAAAAACTGTTTTTT.

This chain connects TRBV19 to TRBJ1-5; tentative D call: TRBD1 (5 bases). The CDR3 length is 14 residues. The germline V gene encodes CDR1 LNHDA and CDR2 SQIVND (reference sequence). Trimming removed 6 bases at V and 6 bases at J, with 15 bases between. Here the CDR3 DNA reads TGTGCCAGTAGAACTCAGGGTTTAAGTCAGCCCCAGCATTTT. Residues: CASRTQGLSQPQHF.

This chain links TRBV30 with TRBJ1-1; D uncertain. V dropped 0 bases and J dropped 3 bases, with 11 bases sitting between them. Germline assignment: CDR1 GTSNPN and CDR2 SVGIG (reference sequence). This CDR3 has 14 amino acids. CDR3 sequence reads: CAWSVTRADTEAFF. DNA for the CDR3: TGTGCCTGGAGTGTAACCCGGGCGGACACTGAAGCTTTCTTT.

The chain couples TRBV7-2 to TRBJ1-5, with a weak D call TRBD1 (5 bases). CDR1 is SGHTA and CDR2 is FQGNSA in the germline V gene. This CDR3 region has 15 residues. V shed 3 bases and J shed 6 bases, with 15 bases lying between them. As DNA, the CDR3 is TGTGCCAGCAGCTTGGCGCCAGGGCGCAGTCAGCCCCAGCATTTT. Amino acid sequence: CASSLAPGRSQPQHF.

The CDR3 protein is CASSLDSGELFF. In DNA form, the CDR3 reads TGTGCCAGCAGCTTAGATAGCGGGGAGCTGTTTTTT. The genes are TRBV7-8 and TRBJ2-2, with D unclear. The V gene lost 1 base and the J gene lost 7 bases, with 4 bases spanning the gap. Germline assignment: CDR1 SGHVS and CDR2 FQNEAQ. The CDR3 has 12 amino acids. Looking up the rest from reference TRBV7-8 and TRBJ2-2 gives the full variable domain: GAGVSQSPRYKVAKRGQDVALRCDPISGHVSLFWYQQALGQGPEFLTYFQNEAQLDKSGLPSDRFFAERPEGSVSTLKIQRTQQEDSAVYLCASSLDSGELFFGEGSRLTVL.

V usage is TRBV2 and J usage is TRBJ2-3, with 7 positions matching TRBD1. The CDR3 runs to 15 residues. Germline values: CDR1 SNHLY, CDR2 FYNNEI. J gave up 1 base and V 6 bases, and 7 bases lay outside the gene matches. This CDR3 reads CASSSRQGGTDTQYF. CDR3 sequence (DNA): TGTGCCAGCAGCAGTAGACAGGGCGGCACAGATACGCAGTATTTT.

This clone was counted once. This chain connects TRBV27 to TRBJ2-7; no reliable D call. The length of the CDR3 is 14 residues. CDR1 is MNHEY and CDR2 is SMNVEV in the germline V gene (reference sequence). V lost 1 base to trimming and J lost 2 bases, with 9 bases between them. The CDR3 region is CASSLYQKPYEQYF. CDR3 bases: TGTGCCAGCAGTTTATATCAGAAACCCTACGAGCAGTACTTC.

This clone was detected once. V is TRBV7-9 and J is TRBJ1-2; TRBD1 agrees at 8 bases. The germline V gene has CDR1 SEHNR and CDR2 FQNEAQ (reference sequence). The CDR3 has 15 residues. J gave up 4 bases and V 5 bases, and 9 bases lay outside the gene matches. The CDR3 nucleotides are TGTGCCAGCAGCCCCCCGACAGGGGAGGCCTATGGCTACACCTTC. Amino acids: CASSPPTGEAYGYTF. The whole variable domain, remainder taken from reference TRBV7-9 and TRBJ1-2, is DTGVSQNPRHKITKRGQNVTFRCDPISEHNRLYWYRQTLGQGPEFLTYFQNEAQLEKSRLLSDRFSAERPKGSFSTLEIQRTEQGDSAMYLCASSPPTGEAYGYTFGSGTRLTVV.